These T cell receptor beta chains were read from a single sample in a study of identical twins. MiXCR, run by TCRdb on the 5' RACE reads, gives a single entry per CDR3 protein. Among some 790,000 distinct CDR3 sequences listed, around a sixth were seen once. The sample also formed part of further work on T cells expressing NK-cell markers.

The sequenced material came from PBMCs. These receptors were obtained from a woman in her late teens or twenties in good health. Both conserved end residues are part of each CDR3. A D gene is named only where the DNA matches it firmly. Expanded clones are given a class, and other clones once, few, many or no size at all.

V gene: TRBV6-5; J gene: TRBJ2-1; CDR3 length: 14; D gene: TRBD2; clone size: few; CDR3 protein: CASSSPGLRHEQFF; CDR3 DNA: TGTGCCAGCAGTTCCCCGGGACTACGACATGAGCAGTTCTTC
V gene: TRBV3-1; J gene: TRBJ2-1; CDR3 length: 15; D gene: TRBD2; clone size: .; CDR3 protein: CASSQGREGYNEQFF; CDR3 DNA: TGTGCCAGCAGCCAGGGGAGGGAGGGGTACAATGAGCAGTTCTTC
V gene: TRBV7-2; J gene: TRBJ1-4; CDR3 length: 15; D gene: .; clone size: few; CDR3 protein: CASSLGRGSNEKLFF; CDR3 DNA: TGTGCCAGCAGCTTAGGACGGGGATCTAATGAAAAACTGTTTTTT
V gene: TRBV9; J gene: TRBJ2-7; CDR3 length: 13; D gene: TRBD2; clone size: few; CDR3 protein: CASSVAGGLEQYF; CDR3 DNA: TGTGCCAGCAGCGTGGCGGGGGGTCTCGAGCAGTACTTC
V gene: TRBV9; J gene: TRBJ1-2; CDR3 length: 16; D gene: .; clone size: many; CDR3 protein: CASSANPQGEDGGYTF; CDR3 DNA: TGTGCCAGCAGCGCCAACCCACAGGGAGAGGACGGTGGCTACACCTTC
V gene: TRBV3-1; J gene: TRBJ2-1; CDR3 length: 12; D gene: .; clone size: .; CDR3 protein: CASSRRVGEQFF; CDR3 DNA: TGTGCCAGCAGCCGCAGGGTTGGTGAGCAGTTCTTC
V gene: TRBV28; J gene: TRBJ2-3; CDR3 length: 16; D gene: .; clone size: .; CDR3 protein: CASSLWKASSTDTQYF; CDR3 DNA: TGTGCCAGCAGTTTATGGAAGGCCAGTAGCACAGATACGCAGTATTTT
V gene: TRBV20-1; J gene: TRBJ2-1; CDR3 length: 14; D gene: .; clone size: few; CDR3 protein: CSAAAELDYNEQFF; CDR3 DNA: TGCAGTGCCGCCGCGGAGTTAGACTACAATGAGCAGTTCTTC
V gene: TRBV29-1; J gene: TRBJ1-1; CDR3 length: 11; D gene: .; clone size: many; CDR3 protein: CSVRVNTEAFF; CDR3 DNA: TGCAGCGTTCGGGTCAACACTGAAGCTTTCTTT
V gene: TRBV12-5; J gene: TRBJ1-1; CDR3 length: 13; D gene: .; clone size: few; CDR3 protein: CASGLLLNTEAFF; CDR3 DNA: TGTGCTAGTGGTTTGCTCCTGAACACTGAAGCTTTCTTT
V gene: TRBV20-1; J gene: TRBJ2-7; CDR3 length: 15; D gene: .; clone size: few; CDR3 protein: CSARGGAGSSYEQYF; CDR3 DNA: TGCAGTGCTAGAGGGGGCGCCGGGAGCTCCTACGAGCAGTACTTC
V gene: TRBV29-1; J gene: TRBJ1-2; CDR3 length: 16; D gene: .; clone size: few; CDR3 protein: CSVYAQGRGRNYGYTF; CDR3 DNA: TGCAGCGTTTACGCCCAGGGCAGGGGTAGAAACTATGGCTACACCTTC
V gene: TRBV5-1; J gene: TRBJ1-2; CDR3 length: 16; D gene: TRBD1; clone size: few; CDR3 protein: CASSLDPDRALYGYTF; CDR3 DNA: TGCGCCAGCAGCTTGGATCCGGACAGGGCCCTCTATGGCTACACCTTC
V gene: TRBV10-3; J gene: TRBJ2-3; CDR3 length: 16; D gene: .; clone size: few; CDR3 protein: CAISESRQGLTDTQYF; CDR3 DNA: TGTGCCATCAGTGAGTCGAGACAGGGACTCACAGATACGCAGTATTTT
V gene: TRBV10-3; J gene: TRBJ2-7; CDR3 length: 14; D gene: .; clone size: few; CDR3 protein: CAISPGSLTHEQYF; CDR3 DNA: TGTGCCATAAGTCCCGGGTCCCTAACTCACGAGCAGTACTTC
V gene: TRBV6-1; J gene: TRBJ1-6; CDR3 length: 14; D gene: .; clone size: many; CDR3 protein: CASSPAGGYLPLHF; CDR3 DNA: TGTGCCAGCAGTCCGGCCGGGGGATACTTACCCCTCCACTTT
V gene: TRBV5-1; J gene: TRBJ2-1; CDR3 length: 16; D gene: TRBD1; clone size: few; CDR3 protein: CASSFRPGTGYNEQFF; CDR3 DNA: TGCGCCAGCAGCTTTCGTCCCGGGACAGGGTACAATGAGCAGTTCTTC
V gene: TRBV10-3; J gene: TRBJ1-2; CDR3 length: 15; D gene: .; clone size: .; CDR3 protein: CAISDSRQVERGYTF; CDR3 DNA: TGTGCCATCAGTGACTCCCGACAGGTGGAGCGCGGCTACACCTTC
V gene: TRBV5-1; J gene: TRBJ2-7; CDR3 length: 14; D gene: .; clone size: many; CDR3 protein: CASSLAQGTYEQYF; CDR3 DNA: TGCGCCAGCAGCTTGGCGCAGGGCACCTACGAGCAGTACTTC
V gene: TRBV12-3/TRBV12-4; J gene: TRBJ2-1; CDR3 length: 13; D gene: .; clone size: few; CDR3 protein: CASSLISYNEQFF; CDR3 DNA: TGTGCCAGCAGTTTAATCAGCTACAATGAGCAGTTCTTC
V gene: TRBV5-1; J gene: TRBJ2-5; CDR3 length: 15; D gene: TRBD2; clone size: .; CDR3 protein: CASSYGGRLQETQYF; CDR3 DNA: TGCGCCAGCAGCTATGGCGGGAGATTACAAGAGACCCAGTACTTC
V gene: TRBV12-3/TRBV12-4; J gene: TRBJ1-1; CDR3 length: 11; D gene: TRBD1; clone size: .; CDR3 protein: CASSPGQGAFF; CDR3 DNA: TGTGCCAGCTCCCCGGGACAGGGAGCTTTCTTT
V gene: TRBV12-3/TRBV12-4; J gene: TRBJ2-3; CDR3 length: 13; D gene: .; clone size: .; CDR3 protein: CASSPNPADTQYF; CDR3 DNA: TGTGCCAGCAGTCCCAACCCTGCGGATACGCAGTATTTT
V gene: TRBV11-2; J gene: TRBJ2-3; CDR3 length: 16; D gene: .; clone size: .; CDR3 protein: CASSLGTLLLPDTQYF; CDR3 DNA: TGTGCCAGCAGCTTAGGGACCCTCCTCCTCCCAGATACGCAGTATTTT
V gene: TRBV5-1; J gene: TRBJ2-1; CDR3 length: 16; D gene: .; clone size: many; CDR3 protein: CASSMGLSGGFGEQFF; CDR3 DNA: TGCGCCAGCAGCATGGGACTTAGCGGAGGATTCGGCGAGCAGTTCTTC
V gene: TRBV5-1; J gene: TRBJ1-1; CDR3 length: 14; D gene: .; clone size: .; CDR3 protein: CASRLEGYAEEAFF; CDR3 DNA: TGCGCCAGCAGACTGGAGGGGTACGCTGAAGAAGCTTTCTTT
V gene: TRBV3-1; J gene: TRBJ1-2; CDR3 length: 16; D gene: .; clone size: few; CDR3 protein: CASSQPATEATRGYTF; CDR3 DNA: TGTGCCAGCAGCCAACCCGCGACAGAAGCAACGCGGGGCTACACCTTC
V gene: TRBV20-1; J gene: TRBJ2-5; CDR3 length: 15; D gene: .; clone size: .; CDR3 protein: CSARDSPGMLETQYF; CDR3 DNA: TGCAGTGCTAGAGATTCCCCGGGGATGTTGGAGACCCAGTACTTC
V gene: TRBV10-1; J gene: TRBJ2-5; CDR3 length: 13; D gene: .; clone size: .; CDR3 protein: CASSAVVSETQYF; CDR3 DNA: TGCGCCAGCAGTGCCGTAGTGTCGGAGACCCAGTACTTC
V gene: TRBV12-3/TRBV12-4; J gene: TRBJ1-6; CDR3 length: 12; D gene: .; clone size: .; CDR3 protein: CASSFAIQPLHF; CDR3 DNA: TGTGCCAGCAGTTTTGCGATCCAACCCCTCCACTTT
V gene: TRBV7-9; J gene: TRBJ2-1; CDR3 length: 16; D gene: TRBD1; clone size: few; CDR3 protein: CASSPIKGQGYNEQFF; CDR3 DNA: TGTGCCAGCAGCCCCATTAAGGGACAGGGTTACAATGAGCAGTTCTTC
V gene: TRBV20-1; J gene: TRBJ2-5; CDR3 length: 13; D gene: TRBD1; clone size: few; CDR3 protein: CSAMGGQGETQYF; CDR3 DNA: TGCAGTGCTATGGGGGGACAGGGAGAGACCCAGTACTTC
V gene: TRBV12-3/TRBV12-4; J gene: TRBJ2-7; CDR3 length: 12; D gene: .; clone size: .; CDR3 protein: CASSFSTGEQYF; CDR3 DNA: TGTGCCAGCAGTTTTTCGACGGGCGAGCAGTACTTC
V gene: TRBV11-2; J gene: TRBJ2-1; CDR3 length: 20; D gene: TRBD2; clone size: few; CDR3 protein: CASSLVLISGNFRGYNEQFF; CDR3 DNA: TGTGCCAGCAGCTTAGTCCTGATTAGCGGGAACTTTCGGGGGTACAATGAGCAGTTCTTC
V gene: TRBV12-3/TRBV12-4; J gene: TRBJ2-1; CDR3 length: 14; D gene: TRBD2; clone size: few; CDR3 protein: CASTPMGGYNEQFF; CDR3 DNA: TGTGCCAGCACCCCTATGGGGGGGTACAATGAGCAGTTCTTC
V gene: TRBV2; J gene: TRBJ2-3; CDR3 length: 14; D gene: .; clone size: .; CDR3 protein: CASSKLTPIDTQYF; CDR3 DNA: TGTGCCAGCAGCAAACTAACGCCGATAGATACGCAGTATTTT
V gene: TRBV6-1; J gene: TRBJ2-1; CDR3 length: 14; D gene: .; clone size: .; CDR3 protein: CASSESGPHNEQFF; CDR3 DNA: TGTGCCAGCAGCGAATCGGGACCCCACAATGAGCAGTTCTTC
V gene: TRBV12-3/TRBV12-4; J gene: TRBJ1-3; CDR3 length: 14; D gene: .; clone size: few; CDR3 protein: CASNPTGPGNTIYF; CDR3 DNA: TGTGCCAGCAACCCCACAGGGCCCGGAAACACCATATATTTT
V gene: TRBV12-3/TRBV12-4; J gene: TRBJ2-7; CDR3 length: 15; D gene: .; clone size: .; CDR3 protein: CASSFQGSGVGEQYF; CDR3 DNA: TGTGCCAGCAGTTTTCAGGGATCGGGTGTAGGGGAGCAGTACTTC
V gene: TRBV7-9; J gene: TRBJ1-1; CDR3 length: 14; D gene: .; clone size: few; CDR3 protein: CASSLRAAIPEAFF; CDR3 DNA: TGTGCCAGCAGCTTACGCGCAGCTATTCCTGAAGCTTTCTTT
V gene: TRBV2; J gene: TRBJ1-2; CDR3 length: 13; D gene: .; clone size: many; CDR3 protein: CASSVRRDYGYTF; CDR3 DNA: TGTGCCAGCAGTGTGCGAAGGGACTATGGCTACACCTTC
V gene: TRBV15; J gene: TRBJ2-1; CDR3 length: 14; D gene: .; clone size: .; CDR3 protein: CASQRGGTYNEQFF; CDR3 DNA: TGTGCCAGCCAGAGGGGGGGAACCTACAATGAGCAGTTCTTC
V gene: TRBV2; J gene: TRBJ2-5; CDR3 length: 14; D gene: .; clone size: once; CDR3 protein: CASSPWSGGETQYF; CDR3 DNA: TGTGCCAGCAGTCCCTGGTCCGGTGGGGAGACCCAGTACTTC
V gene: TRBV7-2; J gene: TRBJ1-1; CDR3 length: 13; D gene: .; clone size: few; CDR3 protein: CASSLRTAPEAFF; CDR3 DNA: TGTGCCAGCAGCTTAAGGACAGCCCCTGAGGCTTTCTTT
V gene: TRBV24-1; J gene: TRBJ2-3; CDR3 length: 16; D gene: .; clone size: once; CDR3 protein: CATSDPRKGYTDTQYF; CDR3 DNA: TGTGCCACCAGTGATCCGAGAAAGGGCTACACAGATACGCAGTATTTT
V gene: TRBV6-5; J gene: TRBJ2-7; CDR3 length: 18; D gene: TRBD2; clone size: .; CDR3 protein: CASSSPGTSGRSIYEQYF; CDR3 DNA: TGTGCCAGCAGTTCTCCCGGGACTAGCGGGAGGTCCATCTACGAGCAGTACTTC
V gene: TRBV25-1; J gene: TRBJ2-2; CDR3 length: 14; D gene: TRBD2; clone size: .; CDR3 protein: CASSIAGATGELFF; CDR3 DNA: TGTGCCAGCAGTATAGCGGGGGCTACCGGGGAGCTGTTTTTT
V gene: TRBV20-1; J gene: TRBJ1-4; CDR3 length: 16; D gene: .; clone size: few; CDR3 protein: CSAQTGAYSTHQKLFF; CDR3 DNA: TGCAGTGCCCAGACCGGGGCCTACTCGACCCACCAAAAACTGTTTTTT
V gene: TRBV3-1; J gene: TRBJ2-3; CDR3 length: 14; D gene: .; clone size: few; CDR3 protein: CASSLAQSTDTQYF; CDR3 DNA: TGTGCCAGCAGCCTAGCACAGAGCACAGATACGCAGTATTTT